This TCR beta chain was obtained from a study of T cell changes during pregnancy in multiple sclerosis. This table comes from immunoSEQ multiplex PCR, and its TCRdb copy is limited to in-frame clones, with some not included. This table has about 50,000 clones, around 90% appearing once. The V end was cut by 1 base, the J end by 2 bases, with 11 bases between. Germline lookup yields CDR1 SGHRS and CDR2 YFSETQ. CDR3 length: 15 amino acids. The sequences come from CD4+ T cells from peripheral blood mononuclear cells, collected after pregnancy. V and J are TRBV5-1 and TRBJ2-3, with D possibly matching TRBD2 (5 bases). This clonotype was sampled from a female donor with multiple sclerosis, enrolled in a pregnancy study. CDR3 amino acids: CASSLRGVPTDTQYF. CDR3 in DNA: TGCGCCAGCAGCTTGCGGGGAGTCCCCACAGATACGCAGTATTTT.